This T cell receptor (beta chain) was observed in a study of identical twins. TCRdb analysed the 5' RACE reads with MiXCR anew, one entry per CDR3 protein. The sample consists of fewer than 250,000 distinct CDR3 sequences, around 8.1% of them appearing once. This clonotype was seen ten or more times. The antigen is not known. Study results and caveats: Analyses of zero insertions could, in part, be confounded by invariant MAIT and iNKT cells. Reduced insertions were recorded for abundant cord blood beta clonotypes, with no such pattern in memory repertoires.

The CDR3 has 14 amino acids. The V gene lost 3 bases and the J gene lost 0 bases, with 9 bases spanning the gap. Germline CDR1 reads DFQATT; CDR2 reads SNEGSKA (reference sequence). The sample also formed part of further work on yellow fever vaccine responses in identical twins. As that study records: Vaccine T cell responses of twins reportedly seemed partly convergent and partly personalized.

This chain connects TRBV20-1 to TRBJ1-3; D not resolved. The sequencing input was memory (CD45RO+) T cells sorted from blood. This clonotype originated in a woman between 18 and 29 years old in good health. This CDR3 reads CSASDGYSGNTIYF. CDR3 nucleotide sequence: TGCAGTGCTAGTGACGGCTACTCTGGAAACACCATATATTTT.